The rows below give T cell receptor beta chains drawn from one sample of a study of cytomegalovirus exposure and HLA in healthy donors. Profiled with immunoSEQ multiplex PCR; TCRdb holds only in-frame clones, not every one. The sample yields about 200,000 clones, 79% seen once. Material: PBMCs. These receptors all come from a girl between 5 and 17 years old in good health and CMV-seropositive. Each CDR3 is given with its conserved first and last residue. Each record gives: D gene, clone size, V gene, J gene, CDR3 DNA, CDR3 protein. The D gene is left open where the match is weak. Not all rows give a size; the values are once, few, many and, for expanded clones, a class.

d_call: TRBD2; clone_size: .; v_call: TRBV7-9; j_call: TRBJ2-3; cdr3_nt: TGTGCCAGCAGCCCCCGGGGGGGCCTGATTGATACGCAGTATTTT; cdr3_aa: CASSPRGGLIDTQYF
d_call: .; clone_size: .; v_call: TRBV10-3; j_call: TRBJ1-2; cdr3_nt: TGTGCCATCAGTGAGTCGAGTACAGGGAGGGAGAGCTACACCTTC; cdr3_aa: CAISESSTGRESYTF
d_call: .; clone_size: .; v_call: TRBV7-2; j_call: TRBJ2-3; cdr3_nt: TGTGCCAGCAGCTTAGGCCCAGGCACAGATACGCAGTATTTT; cdr3_aa: CASSLGPGTDTQYF
d_call: .; clone_size: once; v_call: TRBV21-1; j_call: TRBJ2-7; cdr3_nt: TGTGCCAGCAGCAAAGTAGGGGAGGCCTACGAGCAGTACTTC; cdr3_aa: CASSKVGEAYEQYF
d_call: TRBD2; clone_size: .; v_call: TRBV30; j_call: TRBJ2-5; cdr3_nt: TGTGCCTGGGCGGGAGGGGGAATTGAAGAGACCCAGTACTTC; cdr3_aa: CAWAGGGIEETQYF
d_call: TRBD1; clone_size: .; v_call: TRBV18; j_call: TRBJ1-2; cdr3_nt: TGTGCCAGCTCACCCATCGACAGGGCGCGGGGTGGCTACACCTTC; cdr3_aa: CASSPIDRARGGYTF
d_call: TRBD1; clone_size: .; v_call: TRBV10-3; j_call: TRBJ1-1; cdr3_nt: TGTGCCATCAGCGACGGGGACAGGGGTGGATTATGGCTCACTGAAGCTTTCTTT; cdr3_aa: CAISDGDRGGLWLTEAFF
d_call: .; clone_size: few; v_call: TRBV19; j_call: TRBJ1-5; cdr3_nt: TGTGCCAGTAGTATGGGAGGGCAGGGCAATCAGCCCCAGCATTTT; cdr3_aa: CASSMGGQGNQPQHF
d_call: .; clone_size: .; v_call: TRBV30; j_call: TRBJ2-5; cdr3_nt: TGTGCCTGGAGTCGGGAGACCCAGTACTTC; cdr3_aa: CAWSRETQYF
d_call: TRBD2; clone_size: .; v_call: TRBV19; j_call: TRBJ2-3; cdr3_nt: TGTGCCACTGGGACTAGCGGGAACACAGATACGCAGTATTTT; cdr3_aa: CATGTSGNTDTQYF
d_call: .; clone_size: .; v_call: TRBV9; j_call: TRBJ2-5; cdr3_nt: TGTGCCAGCAGCGTTACAGGGTCCCAAGAGACCCAGTACTTC; cdr3_aa: CASSVTGSQETQYF
d_call: TRBD2; clone_size: few; v_call: TRBV27; j_call: TRBJ2-7; cdr3_nt: TGTGCCAGCAGGCGGACTAGCGGGGGGGCATCCTACGAGCAGTACTTC; cdr3_aa: CASRRTSGGASYEQYF
d_call: .; clone_size: once; v_call: TRBV7-2; j_call: TRBJ2-4; cdr3_nt: TGTGCCAGCAGCTTAAGATCCTCACTAGCCAAAAACATTCAGTACTTC; cdr3_aa: CASSLRSSLAKNIQYF
d_call: TRBD1; clone_size: once; v_call: TRBV5-5; j_call: TRBJ1-4; cdr3_nt: TGTGCCAGCAGCTTACAGGGGAACGATGAAAAACTGTTTTTT; cdr3_aa: CASSLQGNDEKLFF
d_call: .; clone_size: .; v_call: TRBV7-2; j_call: TRBJ2-5; cdr3_nt: TGTGCCAGCAGCTTCCCTCGGACGGGGGTGCACCAAGAGACCCAGTACTTC; cdr3_aa: CASSFPRTGVHQETQYF
d_call: .; clone_size: .; v_call: TRBV5-8; j_call: TRBJ1-2; cdr3_nt: TGTGCCAGCAGCTGGGGGGACTATGGCTACACCTTC; cdr3_aa: CASSWGDYGYTF
d_call: .; clone_size: once; v_call: TRBV7-6; j_call: TRBJ2-6; cdr3_nt: TGTGCCAGCAGCCCCGTCTCTGGGGCCAACGTCCTGACTTTC; cdr3_aa: CASSPVSGANVLTF
d_call: .; clone_size: .; v_call: TRBV5-1; j_call: TRBJ1-4; cdr3_nt: TGCGCCAGCAGCCCCGGTGCAACTAATGAAAAACTGTTTTTT; cdr3_aa: CASSPGATNEKLFF
d_call: .; clone_size: .; v_call: TRBV7-2; j_call: TRBJ1-1; cdr3_nt: TGTGCCAGCGGAGGTAGGCTGAACACTGAAGCTTTCTTT; cdr3_aa: CASGGRLNTEAFF
d_call: .; clone_size: .; v_call: TRBV30; j_call: TRBJ2-7; cdr3_nt: TGTGCCTGGAAACAGTATGGGGGGAGGTACGAGCAGTACTTC; cdr3_aa: CAWKQYGGRYEQYF